The rows below give T cell receptor beta chains drawn from one sample of a study of T cell repertoires in ileal Crohn's disease. TCRdb keeps only in-frame clones here, not all; method: immunoSEQ multiplex PCR. The sample consists of roughly 16,000 clones, roughly 91% of them appearing once. Material for sequencing was ileal tissue. These receptor sequences come from an adult with Crohn's disease. Both conserved end residues are part of each CDR3. The order of the fields is clone size, V gene, D gene, J gene, CDR3 protein, CDR3 DNA. The D gene is left open where the match is weak. Clone size is shown for a subset of rows, as once, few, many or a class of expanded clone.

clone_size: NA
v_call: TRBV5-1
d_call: TRBD1
j_call: TRBJ2-2
cdr3_aa: CASSRGQEDTGELFF
cdr3_nt: TGCGCCAGCAGCCGTGGACAGGAGGACACCGGGGAGCTGTTTTTT

clone_size: once
v_call: TRBV7-9
d_call: NA
j_call: TRBJ2-3
cdr3_aa: CASSPVLGRGRTDTQYF
cdr3_nt: TGTGCCAGCAGCCCAGTTTTGGGCAGGGGGAGGACAGATACGCAGTATTTT

clone_size: NA
v_call: TRBV7-2
d_call: NA
j_call: TRBJ1-1
cdr3_aa: CASSPYRTLNTEAFF
cdr3_nt: TGTGCCAGCAGCCCGTACAGGACGTTGAACACTGAAGCTTTCTTT

clone_size: few
v_call: TRBV4-3
d_call: NA
j_call: TRBJ1-1
cdr3_aa: CASSPRGQSNTEAFF
cdr3_nt: TGCGCCAGCAGCCCGCGAGGACAGTCGAACACTGAAGCTTTCTTT

clone_size: NA
v_call: TRBV11-2
d_call: NA
j_call: TRBJ2-3
cdr3_aa: CASSLDGTTDTQYF
cdr3_nt: TGTGCCAGCAGCTTAGATGGCACCACAGATACGCAGTATTTT

clone_size: NA
v_call: TRBV5-1
d_call: NA
j_call: TRBJ1-5
cdr3_aa: CASSQNTGPNQPQHF
cdr3_nt: TGCGCCAGCAGCCAAAATACAGGCCCCAATCAGCCCCAGCATTTT

clone_size: NA
v_call: TRBV4-2
d_call: TRBD1
j_call: TRBJ2-5
cdr3_aa: CASSQATGTEQETQYF
cdr3_nt: TGTGCCAGCAGCCAAGCAACCGGGACAGAGCAAGAGACCCAGTACTTC

clone_size: NA
v_call: TRBV9
d_call: NA
j_call: TRBJ2-2
cdr3_aa: CASSVQGSAGELFF
cdr3_nt: TGTGCCAGCAGCGTACAGGGATCAGCCGGGGAGCTGTTTTTT

clone_size: NA
v_call: TRBV6-5
d_call: NA
j_call: TRBJ1-1
cdr3_aa: CASSWSRREGTEAFF
cdr3_nt: TGTGCCAGCAGTTGGTCTCGCAGGGAAGGTACTGAAGCTTTCTTT

clone_size: NA
v_call: TRBV6-1
d_call: NA
j_call: TRBJ2-1
cdr3_aa: CASSEFQGSYNEQFF
cdr3_nt: TGTGCCAGCAGTGAATTCCAGGGGTCCTACAATGAGCAGTTCTTC

clone_size: NA
v_call: TRBV30
d_call: NA
j_call: TRBJ1-1
cdr3_aa: CAWRDHRTEAFF
cdr3_nt: TGTGCCTGGAGGGACCACAGGACTGAAGCTTTCTTT

clone_size: NA
v_call: TRBV7-3
d_call: NA
j_call: TRBJ1-1
cdr3_aa: CASSSPGVNTEAFF
cdr3_nt: TGTGCCAGCAGCTCCCCGGGGGTTAACACTGAAGCTTTCTTT

clone_size: NA
v_call: TRBV5-1
d_call: TRBD2
j_call: TRBJ2-1
cdr3_aa: CASKIISGEGGEQFF
cdr3_nt: TGCGCCAGCAAAATTATTAGCGGGGAGGGTGGTGAGCAGTTCTTC

clone_size: NA
v_call: TRBV30
d_call: NA
j_call: TRBJ1-6
cdr3_aa: CAWSVRGRGSPYNSPLHF
cdr3_nt: TGTGCCTGGAGTGTACGAGGCAGGGGTTCACCCTATAATTCACCCCTCCACTTT

clone_size: NA
v_call: TRBV29-1
d_call: NA
j_call: TRBJ2-5
cdr3_aa: CSGYRVWEQYF
cdr3_nt: TGCAGCGGGTACAGGGTTTGGGAGCAGTACTTC

clone_size: NA
v_call: TRBV11-2
d_call: TRBD2
j_call: TRBJ2-1
cdr3_aa: CASSLEVTSGVHEQFF
cdr3_nt: TGTGCCAGCAGCTTAGAAGTAACTAGCGGGGTCCATGAGCAGTTCTTC

clone_size: few
v_call: TRBV6-1
d_call: TRBD2
j_call: TRBJ2-5
cdr3_aa: CASSETLAGEETQYF
cdr3_nt: TGTGCCAGCAGTGAAACCCTAGCGGGGGAAGAGACCCAGTACTTC

clone_size: NA
v_call: TRBV21-1
d_call: NA
j_call: TRBJ2-5
cdr3_aa: CASSNGDRPQETQYF
cdr3_nt: TGTGCCAGCAGCAACGGGGACAGGCCTCAAGAGACCCAGTACTTC

clone_size: NA
v_call: TRBV6-5
d_call: TRBD1
j_call: TRBJ2-1
cdr3_aa: CASSDGTDYNEQFF
cdr3_nt: TGTGCCAGCAGCGATGGGACAGACTACAATGAGCAGTTCTTC

clone_size: NA
v_call: TRBV11-2
d_call: NA
j_call: TRBJ2-7
cdr3_aa: CASSLGLQESYEQYF
cdr3_nt: TGTGCCAGCAGCTTAGGCCTACAGGAGTCCTACGAGCAGTACTTC

clone_size: NA
v_call: TRBV7-6
d_call: TRBD1
j_call: TRBJ2-7
cdr3_aa: CASSSGTVSYEQYF
cdr3_nt: TGTGCCAGCAGCTCCGGGACAGTCTCCTACGAGCAGTACTTC

clone_size: NA
v_call: TRBV6-1
d_call: NA
j_call: TRBJ2-7
cdr3_aa: CASSENRWPYEQYF
cdr3_nt: TGTGCCAGCAGTGAGAACAGGTGGCCCTACGAGCAGTACTTC

clone_size: NA
v_call: TRBV6-5
d_call: TRBD2
j_call: TRBJ2-1
cdr3_aa: CASSSGGPYNEQFF
cdr3_nt: TGTGCCAGCAGTTCGGGGGGGCCCTACAATGAGCAGTTCTTC

clone_size: NA
v_call: TRBV6-1
d_call: NA
j_call: TRBJ2-7
cdr3_aa: CASSEARIQGGHEQYF
cdr3_nt: TGTGCCAGCAGTGAAGCGCGGATTCAGGGGGGCCACGAGCAGTACTTC

clone_size: NA
v_call: TRBV7-2
d_call: NA
j_call: TRBJ1-4
cdr3_aa: CASSLVPATNEKLFF
cdr3_nt: TGTGCCAGCAGCTTAGTTCCAGCAACTAATGAAAAACTGTTTTTT

clone_size: once
v_call: TRBV4-3
d_call: TRBD2
j_call: TRBJ2-2
cdr3_aa: CASSHGLAGGQGSGELFF
cdr3_nt: TGCGCCAGCAGCCACGGACTAGCGGGGGGGCAGGGTTCCGGGGAGCTGTTTTTT

clone_size: once
v_call: TRBV6-5
d_call: NA
j_call: TRBJ2-7
cdr3_aa: CASSSRSRSYEQYF
cdr3_nt: TGTGCCAGCAGTTCGCGCTCTAGGAGTTACGAGCAGTACTTC

clone_size: NA
v_call: TRBV5-6
d_call: NA
j_call: TRBJ1-1
cdr3_aa: CASSFRTEAFF
cdr3_nt: TGTGCCAGCAGCTTCAGGACTGAAGCTTTCTTT

clone_size: NA
v_call: TRBV19
d_call: NA
j_call: TRBJ2-3
cdr3_aa: CASSIGGGSTDTQYF
cdr3_nt: TGTGCCAGTAGTATAGGAGGGGGTAGCACAGATACGCAGTATTTT

clone_size: NA
v_call: TRBV14
d_call: NA
j_call: TRBJ1-4
cdr3_aa: CASSQSGLGEKLFF
cdr3_nt: TGTGCCAGCAGCCAATCCGGGTTGGGTGAAAAACTGTTTTTT

clone_size: NA
v_call: TRBV7-2
d_call: NA
j_call: TRBJ2-2
cdr3_aa: CASSFLRDTGELFF
cdr3_nt: TGTGCCAGCAGCTTCCTTCGGGACACCGGGGAGCTGTTTTTT

clone_size: NA
v_call: TRBV19
d_call: NA
j_call: TRBJ1-4
cdr3_aa: CASSINRGPNEKLFF
cdr3_nt: TGTGCCAGCAGTATAAATCGGGGTCCCAATGAAAAACTGTTTTTT

clone_size: NA
v_call: TRBV7-9
d_call: TRBD2
j_call: TRBJ2-3
cdr3_aa: CASSLPSGGGADTQYF
cdr3_nt: TGTGCCAGCAGCTTACCTAGCGGGGGAGGGGCAGATACGCAGTATTTT

clone_size: NA
v_call: TRBV2
d_call: TRBD2
j_call: TRBJ2-3
cdr3_aa: CASSEAGGGPYTQYF
cdr3_nt: TGTGCCAGCAGTGAAGCGGGCGGGGGGCCCTATACGCAGTATTTT

clone_size: NA
v_call: TRBV7-7
d_call: TRBD2
j_call: TRBJ2-2
cdr3_aa: CASSSTSGRNTGELFF
cdr3_nt: TGTGCTAGCAGCTCAACTAGCGGGAGGAACACCGGGGAGCTGTTTTTT

clone_size: NA
v_call: TRBV9
d_call: TRBD1
j_call: TRBJ1-6
cdr3_aa: CASSVGDQGAGSPLHF
cdr3_nt: TGTGCCAGCAGCGTAGGCGACCAGGGGGCCGGTTCACCCCTCCACTTT

clone_size: NA
v_call: TRBV7-2
d_call: TRBD1
j_call: TRBJ2-7
cdr3_aa: CASNPRTGGSYEQYF
cdr3_nt: TGTGCCAGCAACCCCCGGACAGGGGGGTCCTACGAGCAGTACTTC

clone_size: once
v_call: TRBV14
d_call: TRBD2
j_call: TRBJ2-1
cdr3_aa: CASSPRLAGSNEQFF
cdr3_nt: TGTGCCAGCAGCCCTCGACTAGCGGGGAGCAATGAGCAGTTCTTC

clone_size: NA
v_call: TRBV7-9
d_call: TRBD1
j_call: TRBJ2-3
cdr3_aa: CASSLPGRPGQSTDTQYF
cdr3_nt: TGTGCCAGCAGCTTACCGGGCCGACCGGGACAGAGCACAGATACGCAGTATTTT

clone_size: NA
v_call: TRBV2
d_call: TRBD2
j_call: TRBJ2-5
cdr3_aa: CASRAGTSGGTQYF
cdr3_nt: TGTGCCAGCAGAGCCGGGACTAGCGGGGGGACCCAGTACTTC

clone_size: NA
v_call: TRBV11-2
d_call: TRBD2
j_call: TRBJ2-5
cdr3_aa: CASSQGTRGTQETQYF
cdr3_nt: TGTGCCAGCAGCCAGGGGACTAGGGGAACTCAAGAGACCCAGTACTTC

clone_size: NA
v_call: TRBV4-1
d_call: NA
j_call: TRBJ1-5
cdr3_aa: CASSRSTGLPQHF
cdr3_nt: TGCGCCAGCAGCCGATCAACAGGGCTCCCCCAGCATTTT

clone_size: NA
v_call: TRBV5-4
d_call: NA
j_call: TRBJ1-1
cdr3_aa: CASSLALQGSAEAFF
cdr3_nt: TGTGCCAGCAGCTTGGCTCTCCAGGGGTCCGCTGAAGCTTTCTTT

clone_size: NA
v_call: TRBV4-1
d_call: TRBD2
j_call: TRBJ2-3
cdr3_aa: CASSQERATSGADTQYF
cdr3_nt: TGCGCCAGCAGCCAAGAGAGGGCTACTAGCGGGGCAGATACGCAGTATTTT

clone_size: once
v_call: TRBV11-2
d_call: NA
j_call: TRBJ2-1
cdr3_aa: CASSLGFGQFF
cdr3_nt: TGTGCCAGCAGCTTAGGGTTCGGGCAGTTCTTC

clone_size: NA
v_call: TRBV5-1
d_call: NA
j_call: TRBJ1-5
cdr3_aa: CASSLAGYSNQPQHF
cdr3_nt: TGCGCCAGCAGCTTGGCGGGGTATAGCAATCAGCCCCAGCATTTT

clone_size: NA
v_call: TRBV12-5
d_call: TRBD1
j_call: TRBJ1-5
cdr3_aa: CASGLGTGANQPQHF
cdr3_nt: TGTGCTAGTGGTTTGGGGACAGGGGCGAATCAGCCCCAGCATTTT

clone_size: NA
v_call: TRBV5-8
d_call: TRBD1
j_call: TRBJ1-4
cdr3_aa: CASSEGQPTNEKLFF
cdr3_nt: TGTGCCAGCAGCGAGGGACAGCCAACTAATGAAAAACTGTTTTTT

clone_size: NA
v_call: TRBV7-2
d_call: NA
j_call: TRBJ1-1
cdr3_aa: CASSFSQGSWAFF
cdr3_nt: TGTGCCAGCAGCTTCTCCCAGGGTTCATGGGCTTTCTTT

clone_size: NA
v_call: TRBV19
d_call: NA
j_call: TRBJ2-2
cdr3_aa: CASSMSRTRGPGELFF
cdr3_nt: TGTGCCAGTAGTATGTCCCGTACCCGAGGGCCCGGGGAGCTGTTTTTT

clone_size: NA
v_call: TRBV5-1
d_call: TRBD2
j_call: TRBJ2-7
cdr3_aa: CASSLTGGTKKSYEQYF
cdr3_nt: TGCGCCAGCAGCTTAACCGGGGGGACCAAAAAATCCTACGAGCAGTACTTC

clone_size: NA
v_call: TRBV7-2
d_call: NA
j_call: TRBJ2-5
cdr3_aa: CASSLDRRQETQYF
cdr3_nt: TGTGCCAGCAGCTTAGATCGCAGGCAAGAGACCCAGTACTTC

clone_size: NA
v_call: TRBV11-2
d_call: TRBD1
j_call: TRBJ2-7
cdr3_aa: CASSFDRASYEQYF
cdr3_nt: TGTGCCAGCAGTTTTGACAGGGCCTCCTACGAGCAGTACTTC